A single sample gave rise to the 13 T cell receptor beta chains below, sequenced in a study of beta chain features in type 1 diabetes. The study's findings and limits: Across all four CD4+ subsets, people with type 1 diabetes showed modestly shorter TCRB CDR3s.

These TCRs are of unknown antigen specificity. TCRB transcripts that were expressed got sequenced, as all of the isolated RNA had been reverse transcribed. Data came from immunoSEQ multiplex PCR; TCRdb stores just in-frame clones and leaves some out. The table shows a few hundred thousand clones, with around 9.6% occurring only once. The sequenced material came from central memory CD4+ T cells from blood. These receptor sequences come from a man aged 25 to 40 with type 1 diabetes.

This clone was observed a handful of times. The chain joins TRBV28 to TRBJ2-7; perhaps D is TRBD1 or TRBD2 (5 bases each). The CDR3 loop spans 13 amino acids. V was shortened by 6 bases and J by 3 bases, with 12 bases between the two germline ends. Germline lookup yields CDR1 MDHEN and CDR2 SYDVKM. The CDR3 spells CASRTGTVYEQYF. DNA for the CDR3: TGTGCCAGCAGAACCGGGACGGTCTACGAGCAGTACTTC.

The rearrangement joins TRBV7-6 to TRBJ2-7, with TRBD1 matching 9 bases. This CDR3 has 17 residues. Germline-derived CDR1 and CDR2 are SGHVS and FNYEAQ. Losses at the gene ends were 4 bases for V and 5 bases for J; bases not matched to a gene: 15. CDR3 amino acids: CASSSQLSGTGFHEQYF. The DNA of the CDR3 is TGTGCCAGCAGCTCCCAACTCTCCGGGACAGGGTTCCACGAGCAGTACTTC.

This clone was observed a handful of times. The chain uses TRBV14 and TRBJ2-7; maybe TRBD1 (5 bases). Germline CDR1 reads SGHDN; CDR2 reads FVKESK. The CDR3 extends over 17 amino acids. V was trimmed by 4 bases and J by 1 base, leaving 20 bases between them. The CDR3 DNA reads as TGTGCCAGCAGCCCTCCTCTCGGGCAGGGTAGTTCCTACGAGCAGTACTTC. Protein: CASSPPLGQGSSYEQYF.

The chain uses TRBV7-9 and TRBJ2-1; no definite D call. Between the trimmed V and J ends, which lost 4 bases and 8 bases, there was a span of 9 bases. Germline V gene data show CDR1 as SEHNR and CDR2 as FQNEAQ (reference sequence). The CDR3 covers 12 residues. CDR3 bases: TGTGCCAGCAGCTCTCTTGTAGATGAGCAGTTCTTC. Its translation: CASSSLVDEQFF. The full variable domain, rest sourced from reference TRBV7-9 and TRBJ2-1, is DTGVSQNPRHKITKRGQNVTFRCDPISEHNRLYWYRQTLGQGPEFLTYFQNEAQLEKSRLLSDRFSAERPKGSFSTLEIQRTEQGDSAMYLCASSSLVDEQFFGPGTRLTVL.

This clone was seen only a few times. For the CDR3, the DNA is TGTGCCAGCTCACCACCCCGCGGGAGGGGCACAGATACGCAGTATTTT. Protein product: CASSPPRGRGTDTQYF. The chain has TRBV18 and TRBJ2-3, with 9 nucleotides matching TRBD2. V was clipped by 0 bases and J by 1 base; unmatched bases: 2. Germline V gene lookup returns CDR1 KGHSH and CDR2 LQKENI. The length of the CDR3 is 16 residues.

This clone was detected only a few times. The chain uses TRBV7-9 and TRBJ1-4, with D tentatively TRBD1 (6 bases). V lost 4 bases to trimming and J lost 6 bases, with 15 bases between them. The CDR3 contains 15 residues. CDR1 is SEHNR, CDR2 FQNEAQ, per germline (reference sequence). CDR3 protein: CASSSMDSYHEKLFF. The CDR3, as DNA: TGTGCCAGCAGCTCAATGGACAGTTACCATGAAAAACTGTTTTTT.

The chain joins TRBV9 to TRBJ1-2; D may be TRBD1 (6 bases). There are 14 residues in the CDR3. The germline V and J ends were trimmed by 0 bases and 5 bases, with 11 bases remaining between them. CDR1 and CDR2 (germline): SGDLS, YYNGEE. The CDR3 DNA reads as TGTGCCAGCAGCGTAGATGGGGGCGGGTATGGCTACACCTTC. Its translation is CASSVDGGGYGYTF.

This clone was picked up a small number of times. The genes are TRBV6-6 and TRBJ2-3; the match to TRBD2 covers 9 bases. The CDR3 is 14 amino acids. Trimming took 6 bases from V and 1 from J; bases not matched to a gene: 2. Germline V gene data show CDR1 as MNHNY and CDR2 as SVGAGI (reference sequence). CDR3 protein: CASRWTSGTDTQYF. The CDR3 nucleotides are TGTGCCAGCAGATGGACTAGCGGCACAGATACGCAGTATTTT.

This clone was recorded a few times. The rearrangement links TRBV27 to TRBJ2-5; D not resolved. CDR1 and CDR2 from the germline V gene are MNHEY and SMNVEV (reference sequence). This CDR3 has 12 residues. V was shortened by 8 bases and J by 5 bases, with 12 bases between the two germline ends. The CDR3 region is CASGLKGETQYF. The CDR3 DNA reads TGTGCCAGCGGGCTAAAAGGGGAGACCCAGTACTTC.

Details on this clone: Other DNA sequences in the sample encode the same CDR3. This chain connects TRBV5-6 to TRBJ1-1; 8 nucleotides agree with TRBD1. CDR1 and CDR2 from the germline V gene are SGHDT and YYEEEE. This CDR3 contains 15 residues. The ends lost 4 bases at V and 0 bases at J; junction bases unmatched: 5. CDR3 loop: CASSPQGAMNTEAFF. The CDR3 bases are TGTGCCAGCAGCCCCCAGGGGGCCATGAACACTGAAGCTTTCTTT.

The sample holds a few counts of this clone. The V gene is TRBV27, the J gene TRBJ2-5; D not certain. The CDR3 is made up of 14 amino acids. Germline V gives CDR1 MNHEY, CDR2 SMNVEV (reference sequence). With 8 bases removed from V and 2 bases from J, the gap between germline ends came to 15 bases. As DNA, the CDR3 is TGTGCCAGCCGGAGATCAGCTCAACAAGAGACCCAGTACTTC. Protein sequence: CASRRSAQQETQYF.

The J gene is TRBJ2-5, the V gene TRBV9; TRBD2 matches 8 bases. Germline CDR1 reads SGDLS; CDR2 reads YYNGEE. The CDR3 length is 14 residues. The V and J ends lost 4 bases and 5 bases, in that order; junction bases with no gene match: 7. The CDR3 DNA sequence: TGTGCCAGCAGCCCGAGCGGGAGTGGGGAGACCCAGTACTTC. Translating it yields CASSPSGSGETQYF.

The chain has TRBV15 and TRBJ2-5, with D perhaps TRBD1 or TRBD2 (5 bases each). Germline V lookup: CDR1 LNHNV, CDR2 YYDKDF (reference sequence). Trimming left V 3 bases short and J 0 bases short, with 8 bases between. The CDR3 contains 14 residues. The CDR3 region is CATSSGANQETQYF. The DNA for the CDR3 is TGTGCCACCAGCAGCGGGGCGAACCAAGAGACCCAGTACTTC.